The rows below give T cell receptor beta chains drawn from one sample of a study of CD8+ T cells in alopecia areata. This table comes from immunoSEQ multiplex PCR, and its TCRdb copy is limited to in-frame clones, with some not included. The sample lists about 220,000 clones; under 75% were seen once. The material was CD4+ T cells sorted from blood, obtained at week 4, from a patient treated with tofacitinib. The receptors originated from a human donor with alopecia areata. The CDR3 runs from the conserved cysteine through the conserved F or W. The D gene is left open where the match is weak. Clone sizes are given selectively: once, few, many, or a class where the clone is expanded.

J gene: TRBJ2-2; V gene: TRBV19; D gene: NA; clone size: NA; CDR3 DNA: TGTGCCAGTAGTACCAGTATAGGCTATGACGGGGAGCTGTTTTTT; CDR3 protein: CASSTSIGYDGELFF
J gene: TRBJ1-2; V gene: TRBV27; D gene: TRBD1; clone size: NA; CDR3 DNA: TGTGCCAGCAGAGCGACAGGGAACTATGGCTACACCTTC; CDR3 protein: CASRATGNYGYTF
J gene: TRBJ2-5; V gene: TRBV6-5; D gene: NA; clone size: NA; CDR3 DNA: TGTGCCAGCAGCCCCCAGACAGTCCTAGAGACCCAGTACTTC; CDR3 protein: CASSPQTVLETQYF
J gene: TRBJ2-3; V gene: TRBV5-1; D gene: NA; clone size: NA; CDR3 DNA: TGCGCCAGCATTCCCGGAGGTGGGACAGATACGCAGTATTTT; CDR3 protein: CASIPGGGTDTQYF
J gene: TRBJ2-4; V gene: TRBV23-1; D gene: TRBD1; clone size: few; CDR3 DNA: TGCGCCAGCAGCCGTTGGACAGGGGGCGCGATGCGACCCAAAAACATTCAGTACTTC; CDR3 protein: CASSRWTGGAMRPKNIQYF
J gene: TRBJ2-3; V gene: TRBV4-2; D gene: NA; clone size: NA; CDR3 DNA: TGTGCCAGCAGCCAGGGGTCGGGAGATACGCAGTATTTT; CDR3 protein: CASSQGSGDTQYF
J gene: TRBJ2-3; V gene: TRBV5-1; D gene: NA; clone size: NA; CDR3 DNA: TGCGCCAGCAGCTTACCGAACCCGGGGAGCACAGATACGCAGTATTTT; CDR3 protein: CASSLPNPGSTDTQYF
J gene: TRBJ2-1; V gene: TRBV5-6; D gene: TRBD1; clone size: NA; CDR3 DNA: TGTGCCAGTCTCCGGGACAGAAACTCCAATGAGCAGTTCTTC; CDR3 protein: CASLRDRNSNEQFF
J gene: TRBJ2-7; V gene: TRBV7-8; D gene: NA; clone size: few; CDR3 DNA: TGTGCCAGCAGCCCCCGGGATTACCTTTACGAGCAGTACTTC; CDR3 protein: CASSPRDYLYEQYF
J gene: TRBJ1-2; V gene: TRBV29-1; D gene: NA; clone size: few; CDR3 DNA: TGCAGCGTTGAGGGAAACGGGGGTGGCTACACCTTC; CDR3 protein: CSVEGNGGGYTF
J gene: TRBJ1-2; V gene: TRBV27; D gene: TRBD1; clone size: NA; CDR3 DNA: TGTGCCAGCAGTTCTATACCGGGACAGGGCTATGGCTACACCTTC; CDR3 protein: CASSSIPGQGYGYTF
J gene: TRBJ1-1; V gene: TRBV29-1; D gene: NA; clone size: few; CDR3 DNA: TGCAGCGCTTACAGGCCCCTTGCACCGGAAGCTTTCTTT; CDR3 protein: CSAYRPLAPEAFF
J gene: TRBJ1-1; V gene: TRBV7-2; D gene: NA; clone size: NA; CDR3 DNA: TGTGCCAGCAGCTTAGCGCGGGAATACACTGAAGCTTTCTTT; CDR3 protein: CASSLAREYTEAFF
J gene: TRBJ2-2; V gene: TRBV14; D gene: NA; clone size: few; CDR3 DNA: TGTGCCAGCAGCCATCGGACATTTACCGGGGAGCTGTTTTTT; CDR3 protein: CASSHRTFTGELFF
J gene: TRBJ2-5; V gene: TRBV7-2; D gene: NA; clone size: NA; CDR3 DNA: TGTGCCAGCAGCTTAGATTTGGGGGGAGGAGGGGAGACCCAGTACTTC; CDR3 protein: CASSLDLGGGGETQYF
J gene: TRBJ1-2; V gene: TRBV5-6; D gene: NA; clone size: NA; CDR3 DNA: TGTGCCAGCAGCTTGTCTGCAGGGCTGGTAGGAGGCTACACCTTC; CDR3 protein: CASSLSAGLVGGYTF
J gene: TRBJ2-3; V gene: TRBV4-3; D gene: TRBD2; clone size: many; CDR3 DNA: TGCGCCAGCAGCCAAGAGCCTAGCGGGGGGACAGATACGCAGTATTTT; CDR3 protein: CASSQEPSGGTDTQYF
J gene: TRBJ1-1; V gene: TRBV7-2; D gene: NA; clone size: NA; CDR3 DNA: TGTGCCAGCAGCAGAAAGGGAAGAACTGAAGCTTTCTTT; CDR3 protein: CASSRKGRTEAFF